These T cell receptor beta chains were read from a single sample in a study of T cells in Graves' hyperthyroidism and ophthalmopathy. MiXCR, run by TCRdb on the multiplex PCR reads, gives a single entry per CDR3 protein. The data hold roughly 710,000 distinct CDR3 sequences, with over 35% observed a single time. The specimen was blood. The receptors stem from a woman aged 40 to 49 with Graves' hyperthyroidism. Both conserved end residues are part of each CDR3. The order of the fields is clone size, J gene, V gene, D gene, CDR3 protein, CDR3 DNA. The D gene is left open where the match is weak. The size entry is marked missing in some rows and otherwise reads once, few, many or a size class.

clone_size: many; j_call: TRBJ1-1; v_call: TRBV7-9; d_call: TRBD1; cdr3_aa: CASSLVTGENTEAFF; cdr3_nt: TGTGCCAGCAGCTTAGTCACAGGGGAGAACACTGAAGCTTTCTTT
clone_size: many; j_call: TRBJ1-6; v_call: TRBV9; d_call: .; cdr3_aa: CASSPVQGFGSPLHF; cdr3_nt: TGTGCCAGCAGCCCGGTACAGGGCTTTGGATCACCCCTCCACTTT
clone_size: .; j_call: TRBJ2-5; v_call: TRBV25-1; d_call: .; cdr3_aa: CASSVVVQETQYF; cdr3_nt: TGTGCCAGCTCAGTCGTGGTTCAAGAGACCCAGTACTTC
clone_size: many; j_call: TRBJ2-7; v_call: TRBV10-3; d_call: .; cdr3_aa: CAISNDKYEQYF; cdr3_nt: TGTGCCATCAGTAACGACAAATACGAGCAGTACTTC
clone_size: few; j_call: TRBJ1-5; v_call: TRBV10-3; d_call: TRBD1; cdr3_aa: CASSPQGALQPQHF; cdr3_nt: TGTGCCAGCAGCCCTCAGGGGGCACTTCAGCCCCAGCATTTT
clone_size: .; j_call: TRBJ1-5; v_call: TRBV10-3; d_call: TRBD1; cdr3_aa: CAISLAQGGQPQHF; cdr3_nt: TGTGCCATCAGTTTAGCACAGGGGGGTCAGCCCCAGCATTTT
clone_size: many; j_call: TRBJ1-1; v_call: TRBV19; d_call: .; cdr3_aa: CASSIGRTFTEAFF; cdr3_nt: TGTGCCAGTAGTATAGGACGGACCTTCACTGAAGCTTTCTTT
clone_size: many; j_call: TRBJ2-5; v_call: TRBV7-2; d_call: .; cdr3_aa: CASSSAPALKETQYF; cdr3_nt: TGTGCCAGCAGCTCAGCCCCAGCGCTTAAAGAGACCCAGTACTTC
clone_size: once; j_call: TRBJ2-7; v_call: TRBV28; d_call: .; cdr3_aa: CASSLGGEGEQYF; cdr3_nt: TGTGCCAGCAGTTTGGGCGGGGAAGGCGAGCAGTACTTC
clone_size: .; j_call: TRBJ2-6; v_call: TRBV24-1; d_call: .; cdr3_aa: CAASDLKISGANVLAF; cdr3_nt: TGTGCCGCCAGTGATTTGAAGATCTCTGGGGCCAACGTCCTGGCTTTC
clone_size: .; j_call: TRBJ2-3; v_call: TRBV7-2; d_call: .; cdr3_aa: CASSGTRGTQYF; cdr3_nt: TGTGCCAGCAGCGGGACGCGGGGCACGCAGTATTTT
clone_size: few; j_call: TRBJ1-5; v_call: TRBV29-1; d_call: .; cdr3_aa: CSASDGDQPQHF; cdr3_nt: TGCAGCGCCTCGGACGGTGATCAGCCCCAGCATTTT
clone_size: .; j_call: TRBJ2-3; v_call: TRBV7-1; d_call: TRBD2; cdr3_aa: CASSSPGGTDTQYF; cdr3_nt: TGTGCCAGCAGCTCCCCGGGAGGGACAGATACGCAGTATTTT
clone_size: few; j_call: TRBJ2-6; v_call: TRBV20-1; d_call: .; cdr3_aa: CSARARGRGWSGANVLTF; cdr3_nt: TGCAGTGCTAGAGCCCGGGGCAGGGGATGGTCTGGGGCCAACGTCCTGACTTTC
clone_size: .; j_call: TRBJ1-1; v_call: TRBV7-2; d_call: .; cdr3_aa: CASAVVWAEAFF; cdr3_nt: TGTGCCTCAGCGGTGGTGTGGGCTGAAGCTTTCTTT
clone_size: .; j_call: TRBJ2-5; v_call: TRBV10-3; d_call: TRBD1; cdr3_aa: CASRDGQGEETQYF; cdr3_nt: TGTGCCAGCAGAGACGGACAGGGGGAGGAGACCCAGTACTTC
clone_size: many; j_call: TRBJ2-7; v_call: TRBV7-9; d_call: .; cdr3_aa: CASSLHGGPYEQYF; cdr3_nt: TGTGCCAGCAGCTTGCACGGGGGGCCCTACGAGCAGTACTTC
clone_size: few; j_call: TRBJ1-1; v_call: TRBV2; d_call: .; cdr3_aa: CASRSNLKGNTEAFF; cdr3_nt: TGTGCCAGCAGGTCCAACCTTAAGGGGAACACTGAAGCTTTCTTT
clone_size: many; j_call: TRBJ1-6; v_call: TRBV7-9; d_call: TRBD1; cdr3_aa: CASTPGQGRDSPLHF; cdr3_nt: TGTGCCAGCACCCCGGGACAGGGGCGGGATTCACCCCTCCACTTT
clone_size: few; j_call: TRBJ1-1; v_call: TRBV6-6; d_call: .; cdr3_aa: CASSYSPEGGTEAFF; cdr3_nt: TGTGCCAGCAGTTACTCCCCCGAGGGCGGCACTGAAGCTTTCTTT
clone_size: many; j_call: TRBJ1-6; v_call: TRBV7-9; d_call: TRBD1; cdr3_aa: CASSSRTGARNSPLHF; cdr3_nt: TGTGCCAGCAGCTCCCGGACAGGGGCGCGGAATTCACCCCTCCACTTT
clone_size: few; j_call: TRBJ1-1; v_call: TRBV25-1; d_call: TRBD1; cdr3_aa: CASSYEQGDGRTEAFF; cdr3_nt: TGTGCCAGCAGTTACGAACAGGGGGACGGTAGGACTGAAGCTTTCTTT
clone_size: few; j_call: TRBJ2-2; v_call: TRBV25-1; d_call: .; cdr3_aa: CATTERSGELFF; cdr3_nt: TGTGCCACAACTGAGAGATCCGGGGAGCTGTTTTTT
clone_size: .; j_call: TRBJ2-2; v_call: TRBV19; d_call: .; cdr3_aa: CASRRPWNTGELFF; cdr3_nt: TGTGCCAGTAGGCGTCCATGGAACACCGGGGAGCTGTTTTTT
clone_size: few; j_call: TRBJ2-7; v_call: TRBV2; d_call: .; cdr3_aa: CASSPTPTYEQYF; cdr3_nt: TGTGCCAGCTCACCGACACCCACCTACGAGCAGTACTTC
clone_size: few; j_call: TRBJ1-1; v_call: TRBV4-3; d_call: .; cdr3_aa: CASSQDRAGATEAFF; cdr3_nt: TGCGCCAGCAGCCAAGACAGGGCAGGTGCCACTGAAGCTTTCTTT
clone_size: .; j_call: TRBJ1-4; v_call: TRBV6-5; d_call: TRBD1; cdr3_aa: CASSYGWTGGISEKLFF; cdr3_nt: TGTGCCAGCAGCTACGGATGGACAGGGGGCATTAGTGAAAAACTGTTTTTT
clone_size: few; j_call: TRBJ2-5; v_call: TRBV7-2; d_call: TRBD2; cdr3_aa: CASSSQTSGSQETQYF; cdr3_nt: TGTGCCAGCAGCTCCCAGACTAGCGGTAGTCAAGAGACCCAGTACTTC
clone_size: many; j_call: TRBJ1-4; v_call: TRBV15; d_call: .; cdr3_aa: CATSPGGHAANEKLFF; cdr3_nt: TGTGCCACCAGCCCCGGGGGCCATGCGGCTAATGAAAAACTGTTTTTT
clone_size: .; j_call: TRBJ2-7; v_call: TRBV11-2; d_call: .; cdr3_aa: CASSLERWGYYEQYF; cdr3_nt: TGTGCCAGCAGCTTAGAACGATGGGGGTACTACGAGCAGTACTTC
clone_size: .; j_call: TRBJ2-1; v_call: TRBV24-1; d_call: .; cdr3_aa: CATSDLSQNNEQFF; cdr3_nt: TGTGCCACCAGTGATTTGAGCCAGAACAATGAGCAGTTCTTC
clone_size: few; j_call: TRBJ1-5; v_call: TRBV20-1; d_call: .; cdr3_aa: CSVKSGPSGNQPQHF; cdr3_nt: TGCAGTGTCAAGTCAGGTCCCTCCGGAAATCAGCCCCAGCATTTT
clone_size: many; j_call: TRBJ1-1; v_call: TRBV7-9; d_call: .; cdr3_aa: CASSLNDDTEAFF; cdr3_nt: TGTGCCAGCAGCTTAAACGACGACACTGAAGCTTTCTTT
clone_size: .; j_call: TRBJ1-6; v_call: TRBV6-5; d_call: TRBD1; cdr3_aa: CASRPPGQGNSPLHF; cdr3_nt: TGTGCCAGCAGGCCTCCGGGACAGGGTAATTCACCCCTCCACTTT
clone_size: .; j_call: TRBJ1-3; v_call: TRBV9; d_call: .; cdr3_aa: CASSDDVAAYSGNTICF; cdr3_nt: TGTGCCAGCAGCGACGACGTCGCCGCTTACTCTGGAAACACCATATGTTTT
clone_size: .; j_call: TRBJ1-6; v_call: TRBV10-2; d_call: .; cdr3_aa: CASRARGNNSPLHF; cdr3_nt: TGCGCCAGCAGGGCCAGGGGCAATAATTCACCCCTCCACTTT
clone_size: .; j_call: TRBJ1-1; v_call: TRBV11-2; d_call: TRBD1; cdr3_aa: CASSSGGAGPLVF; cdr3_nt: TGTGCCAGCAGCTCAGGGGGCGCGGGGCCGTTGGTCTTT
clone_size: few; j_call: TRBJ1-5; v_call: TRBV28; d_call: TRBD1; cdr3_aa: CASSAGTGSGQPQHF; cdr3_nt: TGTGCCAGCAGTGCCGGGACAGGGAGCGGTCAGCCCCAGCATTTT
clone_size: many; j_call: TRBJ2-3; v_call: TRBV20-1; d_call: TRBD1; cdr3_aa: CSGEGQATQYF; cdr3_nt: TGCAGTGGGGAAGGACAGGCTACGCAGTATTTT
clone_size: .; j_call: TRBJ1-5; v_call: TRBV25-1; d_call: .; cdr3_aa: CASSGRRGNQPQHF; cdr3_nt: TGTGCCAGCAGTGGTCGTCGAGGCAATCAGCCCCAGCATTTT